These 7 T cell receptor beta chains were sequenced from one sample in a study of shared clonotypes between healthy human individuals. TCRdb's table, derived via immunoSEQ multiplex PCR, lists solely in-frame clones and lacks some. This table has hundreds of thousands of clones, 95% to 98% appearing once. The sample taken for sequencing was naive CD4+ T cells sorted from blood. Subset specified: CD45RA+ positively selected. The receptors were gathered from a woman aged 30 to 39 in good health.

This clone was seen once. This chain joins TRBV6-5 and TRBJ2-7; 13 bases fit TRBD2. The germline CDR1 and CDR2 sequences are MNHEY and SVGAGI. V lost 6 bases to trimming and J lost 6 bases; unmatched junction nucleotides: 8. The CDR3 sequence is 15 residues long. For the CDR3, the DNA is TGTGCCAGCAGGCTTACTAGCGGGAGGGCGGCCGAGCAGTACTTC. Protein product: CASRLTSGRAAEQYF.

This rearrangement joins TRBV25-1 to TRBJ2-7; D possibly corresponds to TRBD2 (7 bases). V gave up 4 bases and J gave up 1 base, with 17 bases separating them. Germline V CDR1 and CDR2: MGHDK, SYGVNS. The CDR3 has 16 amino acids. The CDR3 sequence: CASSGDWGGLSYEQYF. The CDR3 nucleotides are TGTGCCAGCAGTGGGGATTGGGGGGGCCTTTCCTACGAGCAGTACTTC.

V and J are TRBV28 and TRBJ1-3, with TRBD1 identical over 9 bases. The germline V gene encodes CDR1 MDHEN and CDR2 SYDVKM. V lost 6 bases and J lost 5; bases outside the gene matches: 11. This CDR3 contains 16 residues. CDR3 coding DNA: TGTGCCAGCAGAGCTCGCGGGACAGGGTTCCGAAACACCATATATTTT. Amino acid sequence: CASRARGTGFRNTIYF.

J is TRBJ1-2 and V is TRBV28, with a tentative D call TRBD1 (6 bases). Trimming removed 10 bases at V and 4 bases at J, with 19 bases between. The CDR3 contains 14 residues. The V gene's germline CDR1 is MDHEN and CDR2 SYDVKM. CDR3 region: CATFTGGRGYGYTF. The CDR3 DNA follows: TGTGCCACTTTTACGGGGGGGCGCGGCTATGGCTACACCTTC.

CDR3: CSVGGASGRSAYNEQFF. CDR3 nucleotide sequence: TGCAGCGTTGGCGGGGCTAGCGGGAGATCAGCCTACAATGAGCAGTTCTTC. The chain links TRBV29-1 to TRBJ2-1; 10 nucleotides agree with TRBD2. The germline V gene encodes CDR1 SQVTM and CDR2 ANQGSEA. V lost 4 bases, J lost 2 bases, and 11 bases stayed unmatched. The CDR3 has 17 amino acids.

This chain links TRBV6-5 with TRBJ2-7; 10 nucleotides line up with TRBD2. The J segment lost 4 bases and the V segment lost 2 bases, leaving 5 bases of the junction unmatched. Germline loops: CDR1 MNHEY, CDR2 SVGAGI. The CDR3 covers 15 residues. The DNA of the CDR3 is TGTGCCAGCAGTTACAGTGGGACTAGCGAGTACGAGCAGTACTTC. Amino acid sequence: CASSYSGTSEYEQYF.

The rearrangement joins TRBV7-2 to TRBJ2-3; perhaps TRBD1 as D (6 bases). Germline loops: CDR1 SGHTA, CDR2 FQGNSA. The V and J ends lost 4 bases and 4 bases respectively, with 27 bases between them. This CDR3 has 19 residues. CDR3 amino acids: CASSSRGTGTMVGPDTQYF. In DNA form, the CDR3 reads TGTGCCAGCAGCTCCCGAGGGACCGGGACAATGGTAGGGCCAGATACGCAGTATTTT.